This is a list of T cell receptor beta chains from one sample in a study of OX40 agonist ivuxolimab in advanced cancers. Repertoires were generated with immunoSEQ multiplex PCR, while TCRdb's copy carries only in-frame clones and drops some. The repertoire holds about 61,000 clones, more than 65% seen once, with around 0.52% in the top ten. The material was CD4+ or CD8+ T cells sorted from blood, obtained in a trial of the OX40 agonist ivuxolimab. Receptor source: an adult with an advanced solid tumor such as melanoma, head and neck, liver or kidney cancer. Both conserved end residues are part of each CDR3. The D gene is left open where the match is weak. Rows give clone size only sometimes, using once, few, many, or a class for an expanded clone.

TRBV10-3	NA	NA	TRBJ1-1	TGTGCCATCAGTGAGTCTCGACGTGGGGGCTCTGAAGCTTTCTTT	CAISESRRGGSEAFF
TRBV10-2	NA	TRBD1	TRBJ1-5	TGCGCCCGCAGGGTGGGGGGCAGGGGGAGTCAGCCCCAGCATTTT	CARRVGGRGSQPQHF
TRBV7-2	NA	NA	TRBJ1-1	TGTGCCAGCAGCTTGGGCCAGGGGAACACTGAAGCTTTCTTT	CASSLGQGNTEAFF
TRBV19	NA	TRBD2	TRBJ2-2	TGTGCCAGTAGCGCGGGAGGGGCCTGGCGGGAGAACACCGGGGAGCTGTTTTTT	CASSAGGAWRENTGELFF
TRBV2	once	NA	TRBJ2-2	TGTGCCAGCAGTGCTCAGTGGGGGGCATACACCGGGGAGCTGTTTTTT	CASSAQWGAYTGELFF
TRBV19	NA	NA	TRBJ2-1	TGTGCCAGTAGTACATTAACCAAGATAAACGACCCCCCAGGGCAGTTCTTC	CASSTLTKINDPPGQFF
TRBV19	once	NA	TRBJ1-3	TGTGCCAGTAGTATGGGCGGGGAGAGTGGAAACACCATATATTTT	CASSMGGESGNTIYF
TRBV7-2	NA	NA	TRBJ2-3	TGTGCCAGCAGCTTAGCGCATGACAACACAGATACGCAGTATTTT	CASSLAHDNTDTQYF
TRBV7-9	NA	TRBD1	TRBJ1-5	TGTGCCAGCAGCCCCGGGACAGGGCCGTTTAGCAATCAGCCCCAGCATTTT	CASSPGTGPFSNQPQHF
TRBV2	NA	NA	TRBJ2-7	TGTGCCAGCAGTGAATCGTTAGCCACCGAGCAGTACTTC	CASSESLATEQYF
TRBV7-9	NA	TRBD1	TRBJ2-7	TGTGCCAGCAGCGCGGACAGGGGGCTAGGCGAGCAGTACTTC	CASSADRGLGEQYF
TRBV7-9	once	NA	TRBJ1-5	TGTGCCAGCAGCTTCGCGGGGGCGAATCAGCCCCAGCATTTT	CASSFAGANQPQHF
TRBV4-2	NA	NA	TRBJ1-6	TGTGCCAGCAGCCAGGCCAACCAGGGCCCCTGGTCGGCGACGACCCTCCACTTT	CASSQANQGPWSATTLHF
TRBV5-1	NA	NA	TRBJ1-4	TGCGCCAGCAGCTTGACCACTAATGAAAAACTGTTTTTT	CASSLTTNEKLFF
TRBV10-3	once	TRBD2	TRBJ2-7	TGTGCCATCAGTGTCGCTGCTAGCGGGACCTACGAGCAGTACTTC	CAISVAASGTYEQYF
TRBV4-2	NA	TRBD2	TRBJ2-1	TGTGCCAGCAGCCAAGATGGGACTAGCGGGAAAGATGAGCAGTTCTTC	CASSQDGTSGKDEQFF
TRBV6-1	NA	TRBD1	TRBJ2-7	TGTGCCAGCAGTGGGGGACAGGGAACCTACGAGCAGTACTTC	CASSGGQGTYEQYF
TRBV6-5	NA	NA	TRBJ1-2	TGTGCCAGCTACCTTCTTGGGTATGGCTACACCTTC	CASYLLGYGYTF
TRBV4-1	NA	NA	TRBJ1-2	TGCGCCAGCAGCCAAGAGGGGTCTAACTATGGCTACACCTTC	CASSQEGSNYGYTF
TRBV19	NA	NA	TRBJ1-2	TGTGCCAGTAGTATCAGTGTGGACTATGGCTACACCTTC	CASSISVDYGYTF
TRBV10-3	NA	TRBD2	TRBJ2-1	TGTGCCATCAGTCTTGAGAGGGGGGTAGCGGGAGGGAACGATGAGCAGTTCTTC	CAISLERGVAGGNDEQFF
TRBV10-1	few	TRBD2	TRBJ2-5	TGCGCCAGCAGTGCGACTAGCGGGAGTACACTAGAGACCCAGTACTTC	CASSATSGSTLETQYF
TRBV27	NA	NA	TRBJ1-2	TGTGCCAGCAGTTCCCGGGAGAGGCTCCGCGCGGCGCTCTATGGCTACACCTTC	CASSSRERLRAALYGYTF
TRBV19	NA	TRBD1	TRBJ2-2	TGTGCCAGTAGTATAACAGGGGCCGGGGAGCTGTTTTTT	CASSITGAGELFF
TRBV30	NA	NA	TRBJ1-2	TGTGCCTGGAGCCGGGAGGAAAACTATGGCTACACCTTC	CAWSREENYGYTF
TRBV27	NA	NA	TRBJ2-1	TGTGCCAGCAGTTCCCCGGAGCTGTTAAATGAGCAGTTCTTC	CASSSPELLNEQFF
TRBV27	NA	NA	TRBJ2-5	TGTGCCAGCAGTCGGACAGCTTCGGAGACCCAGTACTTC	CASSRTASETQYF
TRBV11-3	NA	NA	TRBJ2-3	TGTGCCAGCAGCAAAGAAAGAATTTTGCCGTCGGCGCAGTATTTT	CASSKERILPSAQYF
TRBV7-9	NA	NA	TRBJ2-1	TGTGCCAGCAGCTTAGTTCCCAATGAGCAGTTCTTC	CASSLVPNEQFF
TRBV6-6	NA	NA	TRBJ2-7	TGTGCCAGCTCCTACGACAGAACCTACGAGCAGTACTTC	CASSYDRTYEQYF
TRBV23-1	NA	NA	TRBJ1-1	TGCGCCCGGGGGACCTCCGGGCCTTCTGAAGCTTTCTTT	CARGTSGPSEAFF
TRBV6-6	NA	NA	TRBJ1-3	TGTGCCAGCAGTTCGCCCTCCTACTCTGGAAACACCATATATTTT	CASSSPSYSGNTIYF
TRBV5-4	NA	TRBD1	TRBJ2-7	TGTGCCAGCAGCCCGGGACAGCCCTTGCGCGAGCAGTACTTC	CASSPGQPLREQYF
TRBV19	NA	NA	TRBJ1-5	TGTGCCAGTAGTCTTGGACAGCGCTCGCCCCAGCATTTT	CASSLGQRSPQHF
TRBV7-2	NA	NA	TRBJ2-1	TGTGCCAGCAGCCTAGATCCCATCTACAATGAGCAGTTCTTC	CASSLDPIYNEQFF
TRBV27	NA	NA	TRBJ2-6	TGTGCCAGCAGAAGGACACCCGAGCCCAACGTCCTGACTTTC	CASRRTPEPNVLTF
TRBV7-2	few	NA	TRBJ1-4	TGTGCCAGCAGCTATGGACGAGAAAAACTGTTTTTT	CASSYGREKLFF
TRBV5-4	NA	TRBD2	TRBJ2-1	TGTGCCAGCAGCCCGGGGGGGCTGAATCCGGAGCAGTTCTTC	CASSPGGLNPEQFF
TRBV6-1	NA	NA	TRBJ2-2	TGTGCCAGCAGTGAATGGGACGGGGAGCTGTTTTTT	CASSEWDGELFF
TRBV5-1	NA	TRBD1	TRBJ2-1	TGCGCCAGCAGCCAGACACAGGGGGGAGATGAGCAGTTCTTC	CASSQTQGGDEQFF
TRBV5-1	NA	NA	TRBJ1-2	TGCGCCAGCAGATCAGCAGGGATCGACTATGGCTACACCTTC	CASRSAGIDYGYTF
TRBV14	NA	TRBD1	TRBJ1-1	TGTGCCAGCAGCTCCAGGACAGGGACTGAAGCTTTCTTT	CASSSRTGTEAFF
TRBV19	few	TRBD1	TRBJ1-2	TGTGCCAGTAGTACTACCGGCGGGACAGGGGGCATCTATGGCTACACCTTC	CASSTTGGTGGIYGYTF
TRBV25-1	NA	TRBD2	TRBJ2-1	TGTGCCAGCAGTGAATGGAGCGGGAGCGGGTACAATGAGCAGTTCTTC	CASSEWSGSGYNEQFF
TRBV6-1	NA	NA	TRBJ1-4	TGTGCCAGCAGTAGAGACGGTGACAATGAAAAACTGTTTTTT	CASSRDGDNEKLFF
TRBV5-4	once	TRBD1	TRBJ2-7	TGTGCCAGCAGCCCAACAGGGGAGCAGGCGTACGAGCAGTACTTC	CASSPTGEQAYEQYF
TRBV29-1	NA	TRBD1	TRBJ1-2	TGCAGCGTTGATGGGGGGACAGGGGATGGCTACACCTTC	CSVDGGTGDGYTF